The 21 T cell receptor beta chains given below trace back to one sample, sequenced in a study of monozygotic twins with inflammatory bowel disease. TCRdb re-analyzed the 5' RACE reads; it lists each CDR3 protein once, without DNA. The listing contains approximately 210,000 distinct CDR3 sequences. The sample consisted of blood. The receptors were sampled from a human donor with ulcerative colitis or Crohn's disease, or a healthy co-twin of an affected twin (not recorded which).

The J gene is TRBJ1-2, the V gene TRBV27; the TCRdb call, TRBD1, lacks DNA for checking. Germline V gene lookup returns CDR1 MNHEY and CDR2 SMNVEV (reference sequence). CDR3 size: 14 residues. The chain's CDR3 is CASSLGTGVNGYTF.

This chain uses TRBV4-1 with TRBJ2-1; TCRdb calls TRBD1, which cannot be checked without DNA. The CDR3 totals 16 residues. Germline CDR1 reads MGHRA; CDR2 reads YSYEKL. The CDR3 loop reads CASSQDYLAQGGEQFF.

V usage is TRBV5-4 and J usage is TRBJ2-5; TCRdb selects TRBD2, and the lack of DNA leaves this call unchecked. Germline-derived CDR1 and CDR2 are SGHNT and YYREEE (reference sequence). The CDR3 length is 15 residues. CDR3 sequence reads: CASSLGGLAQETQYF.

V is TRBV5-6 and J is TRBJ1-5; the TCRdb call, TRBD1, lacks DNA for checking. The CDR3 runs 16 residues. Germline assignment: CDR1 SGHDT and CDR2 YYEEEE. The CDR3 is CASSLSGDGSNQPQHF.

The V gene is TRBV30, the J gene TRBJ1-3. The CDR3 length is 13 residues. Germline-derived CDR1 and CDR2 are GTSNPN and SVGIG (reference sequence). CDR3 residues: CAWSVQSGNTIYF.

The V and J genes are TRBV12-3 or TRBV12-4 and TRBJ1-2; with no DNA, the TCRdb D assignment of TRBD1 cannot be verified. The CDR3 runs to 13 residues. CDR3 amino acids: CASSLKGSEGYTF.

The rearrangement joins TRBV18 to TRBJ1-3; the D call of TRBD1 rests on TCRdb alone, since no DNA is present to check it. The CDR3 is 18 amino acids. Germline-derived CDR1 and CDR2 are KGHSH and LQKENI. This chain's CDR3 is CASSRVQGQAFSGNTIYF. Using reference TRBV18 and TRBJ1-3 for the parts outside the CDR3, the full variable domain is NAGVMQNPRHLVRRRGQEARLRCSPMKGHSHVYWYRQLPEEGLKFMVYLQKENIIDESGMPKERFSAEFPKEGPSILRIQQVVRGDSAAYFCASSRVQGQAFSGNTIYFGEGSWLTVV.

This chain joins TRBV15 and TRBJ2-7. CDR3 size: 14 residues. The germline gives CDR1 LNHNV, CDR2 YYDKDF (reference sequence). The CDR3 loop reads CATSNGQDFYEQYF.

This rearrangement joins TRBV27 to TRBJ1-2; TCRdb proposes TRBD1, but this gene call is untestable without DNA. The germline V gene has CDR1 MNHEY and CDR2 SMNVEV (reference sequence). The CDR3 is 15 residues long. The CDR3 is CASSPLMGVNYGYTF.

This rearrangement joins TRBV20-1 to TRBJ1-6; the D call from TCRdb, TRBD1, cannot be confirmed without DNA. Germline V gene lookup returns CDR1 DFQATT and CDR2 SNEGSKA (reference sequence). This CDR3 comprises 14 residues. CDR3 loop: CSAAKQVLSSPLHF.

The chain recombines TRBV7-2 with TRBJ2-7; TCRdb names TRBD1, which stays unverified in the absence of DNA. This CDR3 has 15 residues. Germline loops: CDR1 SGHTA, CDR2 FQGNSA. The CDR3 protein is CASSSIGGAPYEQYF. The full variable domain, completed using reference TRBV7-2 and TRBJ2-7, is GAGVSQSPSNKVTEKGKDVELRCDPISGHTALYWYRQSLGQGLEFLIYFQGNSAPDKSGLPSDRFSAERTGGSVSTLTIQRTQQEDSAVYLCASSSIGGAPYEQYFGPGTRLTVT.

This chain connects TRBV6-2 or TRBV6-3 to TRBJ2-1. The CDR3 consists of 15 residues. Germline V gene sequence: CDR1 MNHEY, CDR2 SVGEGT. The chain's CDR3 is CASSYGWGSYNEQFF.

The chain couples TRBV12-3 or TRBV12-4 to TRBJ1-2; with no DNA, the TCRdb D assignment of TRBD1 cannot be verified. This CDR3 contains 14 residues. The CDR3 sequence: CASSGDGRVDGYIF.

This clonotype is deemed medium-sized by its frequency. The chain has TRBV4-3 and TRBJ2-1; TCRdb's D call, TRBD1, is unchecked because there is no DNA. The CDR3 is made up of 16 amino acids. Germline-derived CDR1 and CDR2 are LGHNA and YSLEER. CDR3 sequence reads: CASSQDWGQGYNEQFF.

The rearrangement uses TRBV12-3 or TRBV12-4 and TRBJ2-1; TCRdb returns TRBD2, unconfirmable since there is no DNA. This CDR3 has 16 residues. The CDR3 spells CASTLGASGGYNEQFF.

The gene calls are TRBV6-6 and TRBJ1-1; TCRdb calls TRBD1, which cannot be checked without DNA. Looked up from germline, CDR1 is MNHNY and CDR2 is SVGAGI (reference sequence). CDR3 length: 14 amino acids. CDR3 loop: CASTSVGKGTEAFF.

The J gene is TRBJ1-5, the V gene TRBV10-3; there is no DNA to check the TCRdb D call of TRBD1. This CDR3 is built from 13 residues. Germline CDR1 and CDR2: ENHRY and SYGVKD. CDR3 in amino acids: CAIHDSFNQPQHF.

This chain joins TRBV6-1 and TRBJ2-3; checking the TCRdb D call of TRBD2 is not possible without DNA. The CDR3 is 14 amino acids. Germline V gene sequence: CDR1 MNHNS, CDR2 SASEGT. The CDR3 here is CASSTSGSTDTQYF.

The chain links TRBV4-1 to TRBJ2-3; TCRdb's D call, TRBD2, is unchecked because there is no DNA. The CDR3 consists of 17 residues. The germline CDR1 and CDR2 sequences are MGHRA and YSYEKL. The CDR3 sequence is CASSQDLTSFLTDTQYF.

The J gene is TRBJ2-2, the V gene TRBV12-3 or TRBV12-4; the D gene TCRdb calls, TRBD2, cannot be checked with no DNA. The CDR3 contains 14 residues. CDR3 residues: CASSAGLPTRGLFF.

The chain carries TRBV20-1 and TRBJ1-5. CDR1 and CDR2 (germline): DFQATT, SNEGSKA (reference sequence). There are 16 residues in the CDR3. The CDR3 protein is CSLLEMGRGSNQPQHF.